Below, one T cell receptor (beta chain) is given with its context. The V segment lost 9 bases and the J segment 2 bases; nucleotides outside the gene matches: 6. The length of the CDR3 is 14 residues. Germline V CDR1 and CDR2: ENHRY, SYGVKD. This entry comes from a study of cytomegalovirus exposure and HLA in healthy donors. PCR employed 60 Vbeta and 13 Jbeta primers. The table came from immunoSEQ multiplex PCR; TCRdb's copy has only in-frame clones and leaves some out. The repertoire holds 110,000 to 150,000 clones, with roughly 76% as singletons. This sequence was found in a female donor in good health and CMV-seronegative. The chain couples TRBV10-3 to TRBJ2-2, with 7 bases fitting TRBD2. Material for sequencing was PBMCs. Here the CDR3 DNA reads TGTGCCATACAGCGGGGAACAAACACCGGGGAGCTGTTTTTT. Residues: CAIQRGTNTGELFF.